The subject of this entry is one TCR beta chain. These data are taken from a study of shared clonotypes between healthy human individuals. CDR3 length: 13 amino acids. Germline V gene data show CDR1 as SGDLS and CDR2 as YYNGEE. V was cut by 4 bases and J by 12 bases, with 17 bases left in between. This table comes from immunoSEQ multiplex PCR, and its TCRdb copy is limited to in-frame clones, with some not included. The sample gives 2 million to 3 million clones, 93% of which show up once; about 0.34% is in the top ten. The TCR sequence derives from a young man in good health. Some clones in this sample may be carry-over from other donors' samples. The rearrangement joins TRBV9 to TRBJ2-1; TRBD2 might be the D (5 bases). The sequencing sample was made of naive CD4+ T cells from PBMCs. This sample's subset: CD45RA+ positively selected. The CDR3 spells CASSPRVAGGQFF. DNA of the CDR3: TGTGCCAGCAGCCCTCGTGTGGCGGGTGGGCAGTTCTTC.